One T cell receptor beta chain is described in this entry. The CDR3 extends over 15 amino acids. Unmatched junction bases numbered 10, after V lost 6 bases and J lost 9 bases. Germline V lookup: CDR1 KGHSH, CDR2 LQKENI. These data come from a study of blood T cell repertoires in COVID-19. For the study at large: Sources were T cells, B-cell-depleted T cells, or PBMCs; the material itself was cDNA or gDNA.

How the authors handled the data: Researchers report that nucleated cell counts were estimated from reference gene primer amplification. The data were produced by immunoSEQ multiplex PCR, yet TCRdb's version contains in-frame clones alone and is incomplete. D and trimming were read from the DNA, whereas the V and J calls and clone size are those reported in that table. The sample consists of roughly 200,000 clones, around nine tenths of them appearing once. Source material: peripheral blood. The origin of this receptor is a man aged 18 to 30 with active or convalescent COVID-19. The rearrangement links TRBV18 to TRBJ2-1, with 11 bases lining up with TRBD2. CDR3 residues: CASSSIAGGRSEQFF. The CDR3 DNA reads TGTGCCAGCTCTTCTATAGCGGGAGGGCGAAGTGAGCAGTTCTTC.